The rows below give T cell receptor beta chains drawn from one sample of a study of CD8+ T cells in alopecia areata. TCRdb's table, derived via immunoSEQ multiplex PCR, lists solely in-frame clones and lacks some. The sample lists about 110,000 clones, 50% to 60% occurring once. Sequencing used NKG2D-low CD8+ T cells sorted from blood. All receptors derive from a human donor with alopecia areata. CDR3s include the opening cysteine and the closing phenylalanine or tryptophan. A D gene is named only where the DNA matches it firmly. A clone size is listed for some rows: how often the clone was seen (once, few, many), or a class if it is expanded.

V gene,clone size,D gene,J gene,CDR3 protein,CDR3 DNA
TRBV9,once,.,TRBJ1-2,CASSPQGNHYGYTF,TGTGCCAGCAGCCCCCAGGGTAACCACTATGGCTACACCTTC
TRBV27,.,TRBD2,TRBJ2-3,CASSLSLAGVGDTQYF,TGTGCCAGCAGTTTATCTCTAGCGGGAGTTGGAGATACGCAGTATTTT
TRBV27,.,.,TRBJ2-3,CASTSNIRDTQYF,TGTGCCAGCACGTCTAACATTAGGGATACGCAGTATTTT
TRBV15,few,TRBD1,TRBJ2-5,CATSETGAPGTQYF,TGTGCCACCAGCGAGACAGGGGCCCCTGGGACCCAGTACTTC
TRBV4-1,.,TRBD2,TRBJ2-1,CASRLAGGYEQFF,TGCGCCAGCAGACTAGCGGGAGGATATGAGCAGTTCTTC
TRBV15,.,.,TRBJ2-3,CATREAASTDTQYF,TGTGCCACCCGAGAGGCAGCCAGCACAGATACGCAGTATTTT
TRBV2,.,TRBD1,TRBJ1-4,CASSDPRQGTNEKLFF,TGTGCCAGCAGTGACCCACGACAGGGTACTAATGAAAAACTGTTTTTT
TRBV7-6,few,.,TRBJ2-7,CASSLALSEQYF,TGTGCCAGCAGCTTAGCGCTCAGCGAGCAGTACTTC
TRBV6-1,.,TRBD2,TRBJ2-1,CASSEPSGRAYNEQFF,TGTGCCAGCAGTGAGCCTAGCGGGAGGGCCTACAATGAGCAGTTCTTC
TRBV6-5,once,.,TRBJ1-5,CASSAGLSNQPQHF,TGTGCCAGCAGTGCAGGGCTAAGCAATCAGCCCCAGCATTTT
TRBV28,.,.,TRBJ1-1,CASRLERGTSNTEAFF,TGTGCCAGCAGACTAGAACGCGGGACATCGAACACTGAAGCTTTCTTT
TRBV7-3,.,.,TRBJ1-1,CASSLKQGREAFF,TGTGCCAGCAGCTTAAAACAGGGCAGGGAAGCTTTCTTT